This entry lists 15 T cell receptor beta chains sequenced from one sample in a study of T-cell memory formation after mild COVID-19. TCRdb analysed the 5' RACE reads with MiXCR anew, one entry per CDR3 protein. The table includes tens of thousands of distinct CDR3 sequences, about 10% detected once. Sequences were obtained from PBMCs or a T cell subset sorted from them (not recorded which). All receptors come from a man aged 18 to 35 who had mild COVID-19 (a few samples of this study predate the infection). Cell type and time point are not known.

This clonotype was observed at least ten times. This chain joins TRBV18 and TRBJ1-1; a possible D gene is TRBD1 (5 bases). This CDR3 region has 15 residues. Germline assignment: CDR1 KGHSH and CDR2 LQKENI. Between the trimmed V and J ends, which lost 1 base and 0 bases, there was a span of 9 bases. The DNA of the CDR3 is TGTGCCAGCTCACCACTTCAGGGAATGAACACTGAAGCTTTCTTT. It specifies CASSPLQGMNTEAFF.

This clonotype came up a few times. V and J are TRBV7-3 and TRBJ1-1, with D maybe TRBD1 (5 bases). V lost 5 bases and J 5 bases, leaving 12 bases between the germline ends. Germline assignment: CDR1 SGHTA and CDR2 FQGTGA. The CDR3 consists of 13 residues. The CDR3: CASSLGVRTEAFF. CDR3 DNA sequence: TGTGCCAGCAGCCTGGGGGTACGGACTGAAGCTTTCTTT.

The rearrangement joins TRBV5-5 to TRBJ1-1; perhaps TRBD1 as D (5 bases). The V and J ends lost 2 bases and 4 bases respectively, with 15 bases between them. The CDR3 loop spans 15 amino acids. Germline loops: CDR1 SGHKS, CDR2 YYEKEE (reference sequence). The CDR3 nucleotides read TGTGCCAGCAGCTTAGGGCCCCCCGGGGGCACTGAAGCTTTCTTT. As protein: CASSLGPPGGTEAFF. The variable domain in full, completed from reference TRBV5-5 and TRBJ1-1, reads DAGVTQSPTHLIKTRGQQVTLRCSPISGHKSVSWYQQVLGQGPQFIFQYYEKEERGRGNFPDRFSARQFPNYSSELNVNALLLGDSALYLCASSLGPPGGTEAFFGQGTRLTVV.

This clonotype was counted at least ten times. This chain connects TRBV28 to TRBJ1-3, with TRBD1 as a possible D gene (6 bases). Trimming shortened V by 7 bases and J by 4 bases, and 14 bases separated the two germline ends. The CDR3 is made up of 14 amino acids. Germline CDR1 reads MDHEN; CDR2 reads SYDVKM. The CDR3 spells CASKDRRRGNTIYF. The CDR3 DNA follows: TGTGCCAGCAAGGACAGACGTCGAGGAAACACCATATATTTT.

This clonotype has ten or more counts. The chain recombines TRBV6-5 with TRBJ1-4, with D perhaps TRBD1 (5 bases). Trimming shortened V by 2 bases and J by 8 bases, and 12 bases separated the two germline ends. The CDR3 is made up of 14 amino acids. Germline loops: CDR1 MNHEY, CDR2 SVGAGI. CDR3 nucleotide sequence: TGTGCCAGCAGTTACGTCCGGGGGTGGGAAAAACTGTTTTTT. Amino acids: CASSYVRGWEKLFF.

This clonotype was picked up many times. This chain uses TRBV20-1 with TRBJ2-5, with a possible D match to TRBD1 (6 bases). Germline loops: CDR1 DFQATT, CDR2 SNEGSKA (reference sequence). V shed 3 bases and J shed 5 bases, with 16 bases lying between them. The CDR3 covers 14 residues. CDR3 region: CSARVPRGEETQYF. The CDR3 DNA is TGCAGTGCTAGGGTCCCCAGGGGCGAGGAGACCCAGTACTTC.

The chain carries TRBV5-1 and TRBJ2-6, with D uncertain. V was cut by 6 bases and J by 0 bases, with 7 bases left in between. Looked up from germline, CDR1 is SGHRS and CDR2 is YFSETQ. The length of the CDR3 is 14 residues. The chain's CDR3 is CASTPGSGANVLTF. The CDR3 coding sequence is TGCGCCAGCACCCCGGGCTCTGGGGCCAACGTCCTGACTTTC.

This clonotype has at least ten counts. A read error may account for a junction end that differs from germline. The J gene is TRBJ2-3, the V gene TRBV5-1; 9 positions agree with TRBD2. The CDR3 has 17 residues. In germline, CDR1 is SGHRS, CDR2 YFSETQ. The CDR3 loop is CASSLDLSGAGTSTDSF. DNA of the CDR3: TGCGCCAGCAGCTTGGATCTTTCTGGCGCGGGGACTAGCACAGATAGTTTT.

The rearrangement joins TRBV5-6 to TRBJ2-1; unclear D gene. The germline gives CDR1 SGHDT, CDR2 YYEEEE. The ends were cut back, 2 bases at V and 0 bases at J, with 9 bases in the middle. The CDR3 has 15 residues. The CDR3 is CASSLALGSYNEQFF. The CDR3 coding sequence is TGTGCCAGCAGCTTAGCACTTGGCTCCTACAATGAGCAGTTCTTC. The entire variable domain, with the rest obtained from reference TRBV5-6 and TRBJ2-1, is as follows: DAGVTQSPTHLIKTRGQQVTLRCSPKSGHDTVSWYQQALGQGPQFIFQYYEEEERQRGNFPDRFSGHQFPNYSSELNVNALLLGDSALYLCASSLALGSYNEQFFGPGTRLTVL.

This clonotype occurred many times. A much larger clone lies one base from this, so it may be a read error. The V call is TRBV7-9, the J call TRBJ2-1, with D unresolved. The germline gives CDR1 SEHNR, CDR2 FQNEAQ (reference sequence). V was trimmed by 5 bases and J by 5 bases, leaving 13 bases between them. The CDR3 consists of 14 residues. CDR3 in DNA: TGTGCCAGCAGCCTTTGGGGTTTGGACAATGAGCAGTTCTTC. Amino acid sequence: CASSLWGLDNEQFF.

Many counts were recorded for this clonotype. The rearrangement uses TRBV7-6 and TRBJ2-2; TRBD2 matches 10 bases. This CDR3 has 17 amino acids. Trimming took 4 bases from V and 6 from J; bases not matched to a gene: 11. Germline values: CDR1 SGHVS, CDR2 FNYEAQ. CDR3 in DNA: TGTGCCAGCAGCTCCAATCCCGGGACTAGCGCCCCCGGGGAGCTGTTTTTT. Translated, it gives CASSSNPGTSAPGELFF.

The chain has TRBV7-3 and TRBJ2-3, with a possible D match to TRBD2 (6 bases). Per the germline V gene, CDR1 is SGHTA and CDR2 is FQGTGA. Trimming took 5 bases from V and 6 from J, leaving 15 bases between them. The CDR3 sequence is 14 residues long. This CDR3 reads CASSRAGSPDTQYF. In nucleotides, the CDR3 is TGTGCCAGCAGCCGAGCGGGTTCACCGGATACGCAGTATTTT.

Ten or more counts support this clonotype. The V call is TRBV4-3, the J call TRBJ1-2; 9 nucleotides match TRBD1. This CDR3 contains 15 residues. Trimming cost V 4 bases and J 3 bases; bases outside gene matches: 6. In germline, CDR1 is LGHNA, CDR2 YSLEER. The CDR3 DNA sequence: TGCGCCAGCAGCCCTCTACAGGGGGCAGACTATGGCTACACCTTC. This encodes CASSPLQGADYGYTF.

At least ten counts were recorded for this clonotype. The chain has TRBV12-3 or TRBV12-4 and TRBJ2-1; 9 nucleotides match TRBD2. This CDR3 spans 20 amino acids. V shed 4 bases, J shed 0 bases, and the junction held 16 bases outside the gene matches. CDR3 residues: CASSYGRGGLQRSSYNEQFF. CDR3 coding DNA: TGTGCCAGCAGTTATGGGCGGGGGGGCCTTCAACGGAGCTCCTACAATGAGCAGTTCTTC.

This rearrangement joins TRBV5-4 to TRBJ1-3; TRBD1 aligns across 8 bases. The V segment lost 4 bases and the J segment 0 bases; nucleotides outside the gene matches: 3. The germline gives CDR1 SGHNT, CDR2 YYREEE (reference sequence). The CDR3 covers 15 residues. The CDR3: CASSADRGSGNTIYF. DNA of the CDR3: TGTGCCAGCAGCGCCGACAGGGGCTCTGGAAACACCATATATTTT.